At least ten counts were recorded for the clone carrying this T cell receptor (beta chain). Its antigen is unknown. Germline V gene sequence: CDR1 MNHNS, CDR2 SASEGT. V lost 3 bases, J lost 1 base, and 13 bases lay in between. The CDR3 spans 17 residues. This sample was included in a study of blood T cells in healthy people across ages. General study results and limits: The diversity estimates, figures obtained from one million T cells, were considered underestimates. Age showed a roughly linear inverse relationship with TCR beta diversity per million T cells.

PCR was performed a second time for about 7 to 12 cycles using a sample-barcoded 5' primer and a J-beta primer mix. Each sample yielded at least 2.5 million CDR3-containing paired-end reads. TCRdb processed the 5' RACE reads anew with MiXCR; each CDR3 protein has one entry. Of 1.5 million to 2 million distinct CDR3 sequences listed, about 30% were seen once; the top ten hold 6.5% to 8.5%. The chain employs TRBV6-1 and TRBJ2-6; possibly TRBD1 for D (6 bases). Sequenced sample: blood. This sequence was found in a woman under 40 in good health. CDR3 in amino acids: CASSDRGDSSGANVLTF. CDR3 nucleotide sequence: TGTGCCAGCAGTGACAGGGGCGATTCGTCTGGGGCCAACGTCCTGACTTTC.